Below are 25 T cell receptor beta chains sequenced from a single sample in a study of cytomegalovirus exposure and HLA in healthy donors. Clones were read by immunoSEQ multiplex PCR, and TCRdb kept only the in-frame ones, dropping some. The sample contains roughly 330,000 clones, about nine tenths of which appear only once. The sequencing input was PBMCs. All receptors derive from a woman in her 30s in good health and CMV-seropositive.

The V gene is TRBV30, the J gene TRBJ1-1; no clear D gene. The V and J ends lost 1 base and 1 base respectively, with 13 bases between them. The V gene's germline CDR1 is GTSNPN and CDR2 SVGIG (reference sequence). This CDR3 has 15 residues. The CDR3: CAWSESLHGNTEAFF. For the CDR3, the DNA is TGTGCCTGGAGTGAATCCCTTCACGGGAACACTGAAGCTTTCTTT.

The V call is TRBV29-1, the J call TRBJ1-5; weak D call: TRBD1 (6 bases). This CDR3 contains 13 residues. Germline V gives CDR1 SQVTM, CDR2 ANQGSEA. V was shortened by 4 bases and J by 5 bases, with 12 bases between the two germline ends. The CDR3 DNA sequence: TGCAGCGTTGCTGGGGACACCGATCAGCCCCAGCATTTT. This sequence encodes CSVAGDTDQPQHF.

This rearrangement joins TRBV11-2 to TRBJ2-7, with 11 bases lining up with TRBD2. CDR3 length: 14 amino acids. The V gene's germline CDR1 is SGHAT and CDR2 FQNNGV. J gave up 3 bases and V 3 bases, and 1 base lay outside the gene matches. The CDR3 region is CASSLGLADYEQYF. CDR3 bases: TGTGCCAGCAGCTTGGGACTAGCGGACTACGAGCAGTACTTC.

The rearrangement links TRBV7-9 to TRBJ2-7; a weak D match, TRBD1 (6 bases). This CDR3 has 12 residues. The ends were cut back, 3 bases at V and 6 bases at J, with 9 bases in the middle. Per the germline V gene, CDR1 is SEHNR and CDR2 is FQNEAQ (reference sequence). The CDR3 region has the DNA TGTGCCAGCAGCTTTCGGACAGTCGAGCAGTACTTC. Protein sequence: CASSFRTVEQYF.

The rearrangement links TRBV21-1 to TRBJ1-2; the DNA was not used to check the table's D call, TRBD1. TRBV21-1 is marked as a pseudogene. The CDR3 has 16 residues. The CDR3 spells CASSKGSQQYRYGYTF. CDR3 in DNA: TGTGCCAGCAGCAAGGGCAGCCAGCAATATCGCTATGGCTACACCTTC.

The rearrangement links TRBV9 to TRBJ2-1; D might be TRBD2 (5 bases). The germline V gene encodes CDR1 SGDLS and CDR2 YYNGEE. Between the trimmed V and J ends, which lost 3 bases and 6 bases, there was a span of 7 bases. The CDR3 is made up of 12 amino acids. CDR3 protein: CASSGEFNEQFF. Here the CDR3 DNA reads TGTGCCAGCAGCGGGGAGTTCAATGAGCAGTTCTTC.

This clone was counted a few times. This chain connects TRBV5-4 to TRBJ1-2, with 9 bases identical to TRBD1. This CDR3 contains 14 residues. Germline V CDR1 and CDR2: SGHNT, YYREEE (reference sequence). The V segment lost 4 bases and the J segment 5 bases; nucleotides outside the gene matches: 6. CDR3: CASSAGQGLYGYTF. The CDR3 coding sequence is TGTGCCAGCAGCGCCGGACAGGGGCTATATGGCTACACCTTC.

This chain links TRBV29-1 with TRBJ1-5; D ambiguous. Germline V lookup: CDR1 SQVTM, CDR2 ANQGSEA. Deletions cut 7 bases from V and 2 bases from J, with 18 bases between. This CDR3 is 15 amino acids long. CDR3 in amino acids: CSGPGDAWGNQPQHF. DNA of the CDR3: TGCAGCGGCCCCGGCGATGCATGGGGCAATCAGCCCCAGCATTTT.

The chain is built from TRBV7-8 and TRBJ1-5; possibly TRBD1 for D (5 bases). The germline gives CDR1 SGHVS, CDR2 FQNEAQ. The V end lost 0 bases, the J end lost 2 bases, and 17 bases lay between the germline ends. The CDR3 totals 18 residues. The CDR3 protein is CASSLAPGLSLGNQPQHF. The DNA for the CDR3 is TGTGCCAGCAGCTTAGCTCCGGGACTCTCTTTGGGCAATCAGCCCCAGCATTTT.

This chain links TRBV7-9 with TRBJ1-1; unclear D gene. CDR3 length: 15 residues. Germline V lookup: CDR1 SEHNR, CDR2 FQNEAQ (reference sequence). With 2 bases removed from V and 1 base from J, the gap between germline ends came to 11 bases. The CDR3 here is CASSLSRTENTEAFF. The CDR3 DNA sequence: TGTGCCAGCAGCTTAAGTAGGACCGAGAACACTGAAGCTTTCTTT.

This clone is a singleton in its sample. The V and J genes are TRBV10-3 and TRBJ2-7, with 13 bases fitting TRBD2. This CDR3 contains 16 residues. CDR1 is ENHRY, CDR2 SYGVKD, per germline. After removal of 2 bases from V and 3 bases from J, the junction contained 4 bases not matched to a gene. The CDR3: CAISESRTSGSYEQYF. CDR3 DNA: TGTGCCATCAGTGAGAGCAGGACTAGCGGGAGCTACGAGCAGTACTTC.

This chain uses TRBV28 with TRBJ1-6; the D gene is possibly TRBD1 (5 bases). V was trimmed by 5 bases and J by 0 bases, leaving 11 bases between them. The CDR3 has 16 amino acids. Germline CDR1 is MDHEN and CDR2 is SYDVKM. The DNA of the CDR3 is TGTGCCAGCAGTCCCTGGGACTACTCCTATAATTCACCCCTCCACTTT. Translating it yields CASSPWDYSYNSPLHF. The entire variable domain, with the rest obtained from reference TRBV28 and TRBJ1-6, is as follows: DVKVTQSSRYLVKRTGEKVFLECVQDMDHENMFWYRQDPGLGLRLIYFSYDVKMKEKGDIPEGYSVSREKKERFSLILESASTNQTSMYLCASSPWDYSYNSPLHFGNGTRLTVT.

The chain joins TRBV7-3 to TRBJ2-6; D gene ambiguous. The CDR3 consists of 13 residues. The germline gives CDR1 SGHTA, CDR2 FQGTGA. The V and J ends lost 3 bases and 1 base respectively, with 1 base between them. CDR3 region: CASSFSGANVLTF. The CDR3 coding sequence is TGTGCCAGCAGCTTTTCTGGGGCCAACGTCCTGACTTTC.

The chain employs TRBV5-1 and TRBJ2-1; TRBD2 aligns across 14 bases. In germline, CDR1 is SGHRS, CDR2 YFSETQ. V lost 4 bases, J lost 7 bases, and 4 bases stayed unmatched. The length of the CDR3 is 15 residues. The CDR3 DNA reads TGCGCCAGCAGCCGAGGGACTAGCGGGAGTAATGAGCAGTTCTTC. Residues: CASSRGTSGSNEQFF.

CDR3 in amino acids: CASSPWRVSYEQYF. The CDR3 coding sequence is TGTGCCAGCAGCCCCTGGAGAGTTTCCTACGAGCAGTACTTC. The chain recombines TRBV9 with TRBJ2-7; D is undetermined. The V end was cut by 4 bases, the J end by 1 base, with 12 bases between. The CDR3 contains 14 residues. CDR1 is SGDLS, CDR2 YYNGEE, per germline. The full variable domain, rest sourced from reference TRBV9 and TRBJ2-7, is DSGVTQTPKHLITATGQRVTLRCSPRSGDLSVYWYQQSLDQGLQFLIQYYNGEERAKGNILERFSAQQFPDLHSELNLSSLELGDSALYFCASSPWRVSYEQYFGPGTRLTVT.

A remark on this clone: Other DNA sequences of this sample code for an identical CDR3. The chain recombines TRBV30 with TRBJ1-1; D uncertain. With 0 bases removed from V and 1 base from J, the gap between germline ends came to 6 bases. This CDR3 has 13 amino acids. Germline V gene data show CDR1 as GTSNPN and CDR2 as SVGIG (reference sequence). CDR3 DNA: TGTGCCTGGAGTGTGGGAGGGAACACTGAAGCTTTCTTT. This encodes CAWSVGGNTEAFF.

The gene calls are TRBV30 and TRBJ2-7; 9 bases agree with TRBD1. Trimming cost V 0 bases and J 2 bases; bases outside gene matches: 11. Germline CDR1 reads GTSNPN; CDR2 reads SVGIG (reference sequence). The CDR3 extends over 17 amino acids. The CDR3 DNA reads TGTGCCTGGAGTGTAAATGAAGGGACAGGGAATGCCTACGAGCAGTACTTC. Protein sequence: CAWSVNEGTGNAYEQYF.

A single count supports this clone. The rearrangement uses TRBV20-1 and TRBJ2-7; D is uncertain. The germline V and J ends were trimmed by 7 bases and 2 bases, with 9 bases remaining between them. The CDR3 sequence is 11 residues long. Germline lookup yields CDR1 DFQATT and CDR2 SNEGSKA (reference sequence). The CDR3 DNA sequence: TGCAGTGTAGCAGACCCCTACGAGCAGTACTTC. Its protein product is CSVADPYEQYF.

The chain combines TRBV21-1 with TRBJ2-1; the table assigns TRBD1, which was not confirmed against the DNA. TRBV21-1 is a pseudogene locus. CDR3 length: 12 residues. The CDR3 DNA reads as TGTGCCAGCAGCAGTACAGGGAATGAGCAGTTCTTC. Translation gives CASSSTGNEQFF.

V and J are TRBV4-2 and TRBJ2-3; no reliable D call. Trimming took off 0 bases at V and 0 bases at J, with 10 bases between the two ends. The germline gives CDR1 LGHNA, CDR2 YNFKEQ. CDR3 size: 16 residues. The CDR3 sequence is CASSQEGQLSTDTQYF. CDR3 in DNA: TGTGCCAGCAGCCAAGAGGGTCAGCTTAGCACAGATACGCAGTATTTT.

The chain links TRBV27 to TRBJ1-5; D uncertain. V shed 8 bases and J shed 7 bases, with 30 bases lying between them. The CDR3 totals 18 residues. The germline V gene has CDR1 MNHEY and CDR2 SMNVEV (reference sequence). The CDR3 sequence: CASSVSIAGRLGSQPQHF. The CDR3 DNA follows: TGTGCCAGCTCCGTGTCGATCGCTGGCAGATTAGGAAGCCAGCCCCAGCATTTT.

With respect to this clone: The germline gene is not matched at one end of the junction; a read error may be the cause. This chain uses TRBV4-3 with TRBJ2-1, with unresolved D. The CDR3 length is 15 residues. Germline V gene lookup returns CDR1 LGHNA and CDR2 YSLEER. The CDR3 spells CASSEESRTYNEQFF. For the CDR3, the DNA is TGCGCCAGCAGCGAAGAGAGCAGGACCTACAATGAGCAGTTCTTC.

V usage is TRBV30 and J usage is TRBJ2-1; a possible D gene is TRBD2 (6 bases). Germline V gene lookup returns CDR1 GTSNPN and CDR2 SVGIG (reference sequence). Trimming shortened V by 3 bases and J by 5 bases, and 35 bases separated the two germline ends. The CDR3 extends over 21 amino acids. The CDR3 DNA is TGTGCCTGGAGACGCGTTCGGAGGGCCCGCGGCCGTGTCATCGGGGACAATGAGCAGTTCTTC. It is translated as CAWRRVRRARGRVIGDNEQFF.

The chain uses TRBV4-3 and TRBJ2-1; a possible D gene is TRBD2 (7 bases). The CDR3 consists of 15 residues. CDR1 and CDR2 from the germline V gene are LGHNA and YSLEER. V was trimmed by 3 bases and J by 7 bases, leaving 16 bases between them. CDR3 coding DNA: TGCGCCAGCAGCCAGCTAGGGGGGGCGGGTAATGAGCAGTTCTTC. Its protein product is CASSQLGGAGNEQFF.

J is TRBJ1-2 and V is TRBV5-5; 7 nucleotides match TRBD1. The CDR3 length is 14 residues. CDR1 is SGHKS and CDR2 is YYEKEE in the germline V gene (reference sequence). V was clipped by 4 bases and J by 6 bases; unmatched bases: 9. The CDR3 DNA follows: TGTGCCAGCAGCGATAACAGGGGAGGGAATGGCTACACCTTC. It encodes CASSDNRGGNGYTF.